These 21 T cell receptor beta chains share one sample of origin, sequenced in a study of T cells in Graves' hyperthyroidism and ophthalmopathy. TCR beta CDR3 regions were amplified from RNA. A set of HTBI primers served as the primers for a first-round RT-PCR of the TCR CDR3. In TCRdb, the multiplex PCR reads were re-called with MiXCR into one record per CDR3 protein. Here the sample spans a few hundred thousand distinct CDR3 sequences, more than 15% being singletons. Material for sequencing was blood. These receptors all stem from a woman younger than 35 with Graves' hyperthyroidism that later progressed to Graves' ophthalmopathy.

The table lists this clonotype with many counts. The genes are TRBV19 and TRBJ1-5, with D perhaps matching TRBD1 (6 bases). Germline CDR1 reads LNHDA; CDR2 reads SQIVND (reference sequence). The CDR3 contains 15 residues. The V end lost 7 bases, the J end lost 7 bases, and 20 bases lay between the germline ends. The CDR3 region is CASKSSRGANQPQHF. Here the CDR3 DNA reads TGTGCCAGTAAGTCTTCGCGGGGGGCTAACCAGCCCCAGCATTTT.

The J gene is TRBJ2-2, the V gene TRBV27; either TRBD1 or TRBD2 may fit D (5 bases each). The CDR3 runs to 15 residues. CDR1 and CDR2 (germline): MNHEY, SMNVEV (reference sequence). Trimming left V 7 bases short and J 8 bases short, with 20 bases between. The CDR3 DNA is TGTGCCAGCAAACCGGGACGCGTCGGGTGGGGGGAGCTGTTTTTT. This encodes CASKPGRVGWGELFF.

This clonotype was seen only once. J is TRBJ2-3 and V is TRBV5-1, with D tentatively TRBD1 or TRBD2 (5 bases each). The CDR3 consists of 16 residues. Germline assignment: CDR1 SGHRS and CDR2 YFSETQ. V lost 2 bases and J 2 bases, leaving 15 bases between the germline ends. CDR3 region: CASSFRSRGATDTQYF. CDR3 nucleotides: TGCGCCAGCAGCTTCCGGAGTCGAGGGGCCACAGATACGCAGTATTTT.

This clonotype was found many times. The chain recombines TRBV12-3 or TRBV12-4 with TRBJ1-1; D unresolved. V was trimmed by 1 base and J by 4 bases, leaving 7 bases between them. The CDR3 is 13 residues long. The CDR3 DNA reads as TGTGCCAGCAGTTTAGGCCGAGGCACTGAAGCTTTCTTT. Its translation is CASSLGRGTEAFF.

This clonotype was counted many times. The chain joins TRBV12-3 or TRBV12-4 to TRBJ2-1; the match to TRBD2 covers 7 bases. V trimming: 10 bases; J trimming: 4 bases; junction bases outside the gene matches: 16. The CDR3 extends over 16 amino acids. CDR3 protein: CAISPVGREQYNEQFF. The DNA for the CDR3 is TGTGCCATCTCCCCTGTCGGGCGGGAGCAATACAATGAGCAGTTCTTC.

This clonotype was seen ten or more times. This chain connects TRBV11-2 to TRBJ2-3; TRBD1 matches 9 bases. The V gene end was trimmed by 5 bases and the J gene end by 5 bases; junction bases not matched to a gene: 14. This CDR3 spans 17 amino acids. Germline V gene sequence: CDR1 SGHAT, CDR2 FQNNGV. The CDR3: CASSGTRQGGHRDTQYF. CDR3 nucleotide sequence: TGTGCCAGCAGCGGAACCAGACAGGGGGGACATCGAGATACGCAGTATTTT.

This clonotype has only a few counts. The CDR3 sequence is CASSQDTATTEAFF. The CDR3 DNA reads TGTGCCAGCAGCCAAGATACGGCTACCACTGAAGCTTTCTTT. The V call is TRBV3-1, the J call TRBJ1-1; D is unresolved. Between the trimmed V and J ends, which lost 0 bases and 4 bases, there was a span of 9 bases. This CDR3 is 14 amino acids long. In germline, CDR1 is LGHDT, CDR2 YNNKEL (reference sequence).

This clonotype has ten or more counts. The chain combines TRBV20-1 with TRBJ2-7, with 7 bases lining up with TRBD1. The CDR3 has 13 residues. The junction had 9 bases not matched to a gene; V was cut back by 7 bases and J by 3 bases. Germline V CDR1 and CDR2: DFQATT, SNEGSKA (reference sequence). Here the CDR3 reads CSVPRGQSYEQYF. DNA for the CDR3: TGCAGTGTCCCGAGGGGGCAGAGCTACGAGCAGTACTTC.

This clonotype was counted many times. The chain is built from TRBV20-1 and TRBJ2-7, with unresolved D. The V gene's germline CDR1 is DFQATT and CDR2 SNEGSKA (reference sequence). Trimming removed 0 bases at V and 2 bases at J, with 17 bases between. The CDR3 runs 16 residues. The chain's CDR3 is CSARDVEDARAYEQYF. The CDR3, as DNA: TGCAGTGCTAGAGATGTCGAGGACGCCCGGGCCTACGAGCAGTACTTC.

This clonotype was detected only a few times. The chain joins TRBV6-1 to TRBJ1-3; D may be TRBD1 (5 bases). This CDR3 has 11 residues. Germline lookup yields CDR1 MNHNS and CDR2 SASEGT. V lost 8 bases, J lost 8 bases, and 10 bases lay in between. CDR3 DNA sequence: TGTGCCAGCGGGGGGGGACACACCATATATTTT. Protein product: CASGGGHTIYF.

This clonotype was detected many times. The J gene is TRBJ2-1, the V gene TRBV20-1; D not certain. Germline V lookup: CDR1 DFQATT, CDR2 SNEGSKA (reference sequence). CDR3 size: 17 residues. V was shortened by 0 bases and J by 2 bases, with 17 bases between the two germline ends. As DNA, the CDR3 is TGCAGTGCTAGAGATCCCTATGAAGGCAACCCCTACAATGAGCAGTTCTTC. It specifies CSARDPYEGNPYNEQFF.

This clonotype came up many times. V gene TRBV2 combines with J gene TRBJ2-3, with a possible D match to TRBD2 (6 bases). Deletions cut 7 bases from V and 2 bases from J, with 13 bases between. Germline lookup yields CDR1 SNHLY and CDR2 FYNNEI. This CDR3 is 14 amino acids long. CDR3 protein: CASIQERATDTQYF. The CDR3 DNA is TGTGCCAGCATTCAGGAGCGGGCCACAGATACGCAGTATTTT.

This clonotype appeared many times. This chain links TRBV11-1 with TRBJ2-1; 7 nucleotides match TRBD1. The CDR3 length is 15 residues. Germline-derived CDR1 and CDR2 are SGHAT and FQDESV (reference sequence). Trimming took 5 bases from V and 9 from J; bases not matched to a gene: 13. CDR3 in amino acids: CASSVTRDRTVEQFF. In DNA form, the CDR3 reads TGTGCCAGCAGCGTGACCCGGGACAGAACGGTTGAGCAGTTCTTC.

There are many counts of this clonotype. The chain uses TRBV2 and TRBJ1-5; D unclear. Germline lookup yields CDR1 SNHLY and CDR2 FYNNEI. V gave up 4 bases and J gave up 4 bases, with 5 bases separating them. The CDR3 runs to 12 residues. For the CDR3, the DNA is TGTGCCAGCAGTGTGGGGAATCAGCCCCAGCATTTT. Its protein product is CASSVGNQPQHF.

This clonotype was counted ten times or more. This chain links TRBV6-5 with TRBJ2-1, with 8 bases matching TRBD2. After removal of 0 bases from V and 6 bases from J, the junction contained 7 bases not matched to a gene. This CDR3 comprises 16 residues. CDR1 is MNHEY, CDR2 SVGAGI, per germline. The CDR3 bases are TGTGCCAGCAGTTACTCGAAGGTGACTAGCGTCAATGAGCAGTTCTTC. As protein: CASSYSKVTSVNEQFF.

The sample holds a few counts of this clonotype. CDR3 protein: CSVESETGRFGTQYF. CDR3 nucleotides: TGCAGCGTTGAAAGTGAGACAGGACGATTTGGGACCCAGTACTTC. This rearrangement joins TRBV29-1 to TRBJ2-5; weak D call: TRBD1 (6 bases). Trimming left V 2 bases short and J 7 bases short, with 20 bases between. The CDR3 is made up of 15 amino acids. CDR1 and CDR2 from the germline V gene are SQVTM and ANQGSEA.

This clonotype was seen ten or more times. The rearrangement joins TRBV7-8 to TRBJ2-5; D could derive from TRBD1 or TRBD2 (5 bases each). The CDR3 spans 15 residues. The germline V gene encodes CDR1 SGHVS and CDR2 FQNEAQ. V was clipped by 5 bases and J by 5 bases, with 18 bases between them. CDR3 coding DNA: TGTGCCAGCAGCACCTCCGGGACCCAGAGGGAGACCCAGTACTTC. It translates to CASSTSGTQRETQYF.

A word on this clonotype: Given a much more abundant clone one base away, this may be a read error. The gene calls are TRBV18 and TRBJ2-7; 7 bases fit TRBD1. Germline-derived CDR1 and CDR2 are KGHSH and LQKENI. The CDR3 contains 15 residues. CDR3 DNA sequence: TGTGCCAGCTCACGACCCCGGGACAGTATCTACGAGCAGTGCTTC. Protein product: CASSRPRDSIYEQCF.

This clonotype was seen many times. CDR3: CASSQTGAEAFF. In DNA form, the CDR3 reads TGTGCCAGCAGCCAAACGGGGGCTGAAGCTTTCTTT. The chain joins TRBV3-1 to TRBJ1-1; a weak D match, TRBD1 (5 bases). V was clipped by 2 bases and J by 6 bases, with 7 bases between them. The CDR3 is 12 amino acids. From germline, CDR1 is LGHDT and CDR2 YNNKEL (reference sequence).

The gene calls are TRBV4-3 and TRBJ1-2; TRBD1 is a possible D gene (6 bases). CDR1 is LGHNA, CDR2 YSLEER, per germline. The CDR3 spans 16 residues. V dropped 2 bases and J dropped 4 bases, with 17 bases sitting between them. The CDR3 loop reads CASSQRSGRGAYGYTF. CDR3 DNA: TGCGCCAGCAGCCAAAGATCGGGCAGGGGAGCCTATGGCTACACCTTC.

This clonotype was detected ten times or more. This sequence joins TRBV20-1 and TRBJ2-7, with D perhaps TRBD2 (6 bases). The germline gives CDR1 DFQATT, CDR2 SNEGSKA (reference sequence). CDR3 length equals 17 residues. The V and J ends lost 3 bases and 0 bases respectively, with 21 bases between them. CDR3 amino acids: CSARGLEGPRSSYEQYF. CDR3 bases: TGCAGTGCTAGGGGCCTGGAGGGACCTCGCAGCTCCTACGAGCAGTACTTC.